Sequencing of this TCR beta chain was carried out in a study of shared clonotypes between healthy human individuals (dated by TCRdb to 2018 to 2021). Regarding the research as a whole: A few men and two women, aged 18 to 49 years, made up the cohort. To estimate repertoire size and how much clonotype sharing occurs between individuals, the study deeply sequenced the blood TCR repertoires of 5 or 6 healthy adults. Libraries were prepared and TCR repertoires were sequenced by different laboratories using diverse techniques, in order to increase sequencing depth and limit assay-specific biases. Per donor, leukapheresis produced somewhere between about 0.94 and 10 billion PBMCs. Per donor, three plates each were used for CD4 naive and CD4 memory, two for CD8 naive, and one for CD8 memory. On the study overall, not on this receptor specifically: Compared with non-shared clonotypes, the clonotypes found in all four sorted-subset donors had higher generation probabilities. Sampling was restricted to blood, and TCR repertoires in tissues likely differ from the TCR repertoires found in blood. Sharing across a few donors was observed for 4.5% to 6.5% of naive CD4, 3% to 3.5% of naive CD8, about 2.3% of memory CD4, and around 0.44% of memory CD8 clonotypes. The small number of donors limited the genetic and exposure-history diversity represented. Incomplete sequencing was indicated by rarefaction of sorted-subset datasets, despite the large sequencing depth. Naive subsets generally had larger estimated clonotype richness than memory subsets did. Pairwise subsampling led to the expectation that sequencing depth would affect the degree of clonotype sharing among donors.

Comments on this clone: Its antigen has not been determined. Base qualities are not provided; no much larger clone lies one nucleotide away.

In the germline V gene, CDR1 corresponds to SNHLY and CDR2 to FYNNEI. Trimming removed 9 bases from V and 1 base from J, leaving 6 bases between the germline ends. The CDR3 starts with the cysteine, ends with the phenylalanine, and has 11 residues. Only the CDR3 part of the read is kept: 33 bases, read in frame from the first base. TCR CDR3 regions were amplified from genomic DNA by multiplex PCR using the deep immunoSEQ assay. For each cell subset, the extracted genomic DNA was distributed evenly across all wells of several immunoSEQ 96-well plates, and each plate served as one replicate. Each replicate PCR for sorted subsets received roughly 0.2 ug genomic DNA, equal to roughly 29,000 T cell genomes. Purified libraries were quantified with a Qubit 3.0 fluorometer, sized on a Bioanalyzer 2100, and re-quantified with the KAPA Library Quantification kit. Every immunoSEQ 96-well plate was sequenced on a separate single-read 150-cycle Illumina NextSeq 550 flow cell. Regarding the original processing steps: The immunoSEQ output contained only junctional sequences without quality scores, so filtering could not match that applied to full-length reads. Sequences were annotated with PyIR, a Python wrapper for IgBLAST v1.9, and V/J genes and CDR3 were assigned using IMGT germline references. Reads were removed for weak V/J assignments (E-value above 1e-6), missing CDR3, stop codons, out-of-frame junctions, or ambiguous translated residues. V3J clonotypes were defined as sequences sharing the same inferred V gene, J gene, and CDR3 amino acid sequence. To compute the percentage overlap between repertoires, the number of shared unique clonotypes was divided by the size of the smaller repertoire. Richness of each repertoire was evaluated using RTK rarefaction, the Chao1 estimator, and Recon v2.1 estimates of unobserved clonotypes. Generation probabilities were computed with OLGA for all TCRbeta clonotypes obtained by the gDNA method from a handful of donors. TCRdb's version of the immuneACCESS table is confined to in-frame rearrangements and falls short of the full clone set. An unresolved V gene accounts for under half of the shortfall where checked; the remainder is of unknown origin. V, J and clone size were drawn from that table, and D and trimming were deduced from the DNA. Present in this sample are 2 million to 2.5 million clones, roughly 96% of which were seen just once. About 0.13% of the sample rests with the top ten.

Donors were healthy HIV-negative adults with no recently reported acute infections or vaccinations. Only Caucasian adults living in Nashville, Tennessee, USA were represented among the donors. CD4+ T cells were enriched through magnetic negative selection, after which naive cells were positively selected on CD45RA and the remaining negative fraction served as the memory subset. Blood was collected by leukapheresis, and PBMCs were isolated by Ficoll-Histopaque density gradient centrifugation and then cryopreserved in liquid nitrogen vapor phase. Purity and quantity of every magnetically sorted T cell population were checked by analytical flow cytometry. Genomic DNA was isolated from every sorted fraction and measured by UV absorbance on a Nanodrop 2000c.

Sequencing was carried out using naive CD4+ T cells sorted from blood. The sample's cell subset or site label, decoded: CD45RA+ positively selected. The source of this sequence is a man between 18 and 35 years old in good health. The sequence links TRBV2 to TRBJ1-1; no D gene can be assigned with confidence. This receptor carries the CDR3 CASLGNTEAFF. The DNA is as follows: TGTGCCAGTCTTGGGAACACTGAAGCTTTCTTT.